This T cell receptor beta chain was sequenced in a study of metastatic and nonmetastatic thyroid tumors. Study-wide background: It was across blood and tumor or nodule tissue from malignant and benign thyroid patients that repertoires were compared.

This clone has at least ten counts. Its matching antigen is unknown. Not a single patient had been given any form of treatment at any point before undergoing thyroid surgery. Study processing details: The study built a papillary thyroid cancer distant-metastasis classifier from CDR3 differences across clinicopathological groups. Via MiXCR, TCRdb re-called the PCR reads. TCRdb's processing, not the study's, gives the V and J calls here. This sample has about 23,000 clones; over 25% occur once, and the top ten carry around 16%. This CDR3 has 16 residues. Germline CDR1 MDHEN, CDR2 SYDVKM. J was trimmed by 5 bases and V by 3 bases; bases with no gene match: 7. General study points: The study reportedly found significantly higher TCR beta diversity in malignant thyroid tumors than benign nodules, in blood and tumor.

The chain joins TRBV28 to TRBJ1-1; 12 positions match TRBD1. Sequenced: blood. The TCR sequence derives from a male donor with papillary thyroid cancer or a benign thyroid nodule (not recorded which). Some clones in this sample may be carry-over from other donors' samples. The CDR3 sequence: CASSFSGTGGRTEAFF. CDR3 nucleotide sequence: TGTGCCAGCAGTTTCTCCGGGACAGGGGGCCGGACTGAAGCTTTCTTT.